This T cell receptor (beta chain) was observed in a study of blood T cell repertoires in COVID-19. Study context: From the United States, Italy and Spain came samples of acute and convalescent COVID-19. The cDNA or gDNA used as material had been derived from T cells, B-cell-depleted T cells, or PBMCs.

As originally analysed: Reference gene primer amplification gave nucleated cell count estimates. Repertoires were generated with immunoSEQ multiplex PCR, while TCRdb's copy carries only in-frame clones and drops some. The V and J calls and clone size were taken over from that table, and D and trimming were inferred from the DNA. The sample gives around 70,000 clones, approximately 90% of which show up once; roughly 2.6% is in the top ten. The CDR3 is 19 amino acids. The rearrangement joins TRBV12-2 to TRBJ2-2; the table's D call TRBD2 went unverified against the DNA. TRBV12-2 is deemed a pseudogene. This clonotype was obtained from a man between 45 and 60 years old with COVID-19, enrolled during active disease. The sequencing sample was made of peripheral blood. CDR3 bases: TGTGCAAGTCGCTCAACGACGGGACTAGCGGGAGTTAATACCGGGGAGCTGTTTTTT. This translates into CASRSTTGLAGVNTGELFF.